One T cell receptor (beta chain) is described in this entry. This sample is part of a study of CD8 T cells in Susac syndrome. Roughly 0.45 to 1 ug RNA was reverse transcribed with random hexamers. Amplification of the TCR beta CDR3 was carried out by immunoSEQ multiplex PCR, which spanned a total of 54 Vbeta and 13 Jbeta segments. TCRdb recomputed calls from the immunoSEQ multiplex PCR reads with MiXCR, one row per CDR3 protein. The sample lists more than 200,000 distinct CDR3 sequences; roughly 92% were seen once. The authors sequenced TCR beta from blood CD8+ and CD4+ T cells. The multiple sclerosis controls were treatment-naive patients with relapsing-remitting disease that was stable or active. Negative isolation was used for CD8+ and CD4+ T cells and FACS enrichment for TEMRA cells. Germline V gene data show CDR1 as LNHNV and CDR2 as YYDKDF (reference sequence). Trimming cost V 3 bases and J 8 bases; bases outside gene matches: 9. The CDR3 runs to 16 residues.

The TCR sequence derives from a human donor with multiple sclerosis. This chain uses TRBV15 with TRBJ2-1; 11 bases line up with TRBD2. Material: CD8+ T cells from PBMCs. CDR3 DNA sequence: TGTGCCACCAGCAGTAGAGTAGCGGGAGGGCCCTATGAGCAGTTCTTC. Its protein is CATSSRVAGGPYEQFF.